Below, 28 T cell receptor beta chains from the same sample are listed, as sequenced in a study of Graves' ophthalmopathy and Graves' hyperthyroidism. RNA transcripts yielded amplified TCR beta CDR3 regions. First-round RT-PCR with HTBI primers preceded a second-round multiplex PCR. TCRdb recomputed calls from the multiplex PCR reads with MiXCR, one row per CDR3 protein. The table lists about half a million distinct CDR3 sequences, 13% to 15% of them singletons. Sequenced material: blood. All receptors come from a woman aged 25 to 39 with Graves' ophthalmopathy.

The genes are TRBV6-2 or TRBV6-3 and TRBJ1-5; weak D call: TRBD1 (6 bases). The length of the CDR3 is 19 residues. Trimming shortened V by 7 bases and J by 1 base, and 26 bases separated the two germline ends. The germline V gene has CDR1 MNHEY and CDR2 SVGEGT. The chain's CDR3 is CASMYGLGVAQGSNQPQHF. Here the CDR3 DNA reads TGTGCCAGCATGTATGGCCTCGGGGTGGCCCAGGGGAGCAATCAGCCCCAGCATTTT.

Ten or more counts support this clonotype. J is TRBJ1-3 and V is TRBV19; D unresolved. Germline V gene lookup returns CDR1 LNHDA and CDR2 SQIVND (reference sequence). V was cut by 5 bases and J by 0 bases, with 8 bases left in between. This CDR3 region has 14 residues. The CDR3 loop reads CASSRKSSGNTIYF. The CDR3, as DNA: TGTGCCAGTAGTCGTAAGAGCTCTGGAAACACCATATATTTT.

This clonotype has a count of ten or more. The V and J genes are TRBV6-5 and TRBJ1-1; no reliable D call. The CDR3 sequence is 15 residues long. Trimming stripped 2 bases from V and 1 base from J, with 11 bases between. CDR1 is MNHEY, CDR2 SVGAGI, per germline. CDR3 bases: TGTGCCAGCAGTTACGGATTAGGGCCGAACACTGAAGCTTTCTTT. This codes for CASSYGLGPNTEAFF.

This clonotype showed up many times. The chain combines TRBV6-1 with TRBJ2-7; perhaps D is TRBD1 or TRBD2 (5 bases each). Germline CDR1 is MNHNS and CDR2 is SASEGT. There are 15 residues in the CDR3. Trimming took off 4 bases at V and 7 bases at J, with 20 bases between the two ends. The CDR3 nucleotides read TGTGCCAGCAGTGCAGCCGGGACGTGGTCTTGGGAGCAGTACTTC. As protein: CASSAAGTWSWEQYF.

This clonotype has at least ten counts. A much bigger clone sits one base away, suggesting this may be a read error. The V and J genes are TRBV27 and TRBJ1-6; no definite D call. Germline V CDR1 and CDR2: MNHEY, SMNVEV (reference sequence). This CDR3 is built from 14 residues. V shed 7 bases and J shed 11 bases, with 18 bases lying between them. The CDR3 nucleotides read TGTGCCAGCACTCGTTCCGCGCGGAATCCACCCCTCCACTTT. Translated: CASTRSARNPPLHF.

The genes are TRBV20-1 and TRBJ1-5, with D possibly being TRBD1 (5 bases). The V end was cut by 0 bases, the J end by 5 bases, with 26 bases between. Germline CDR1 reads DFQATT; CDR2 reads SNEGSKA (reference sequence). This CDR3 contains 19 residues. The CDR3 coding sequence is TGCAGTGCTAGAGATATAAGCGGAGGGATCCTAACAGGTTATCAGCCCCAGCATTTT. This gives the protein CSARDISGGILTGYQPQHF.

This clonotype was recorded many times. The chain combines TRBV6-2 or TRBV6-3 with TRBJ1-5, with D uncertain. Trimming stripped 2 bases from V and 1 base from J, with 9 bases between. Germline CDR1 is MNHEY and CDR2 is SVGEGT. The CDR3 spans 15 residues. The chain's CDR3 is CASSYGIESNQPQHF. The CDR3 bases are TGTGCCAGCAGTTACGGGATAGAAAGCAATCAGCCCCAGCATTTT.

This clonotype has ten or more counts. The V gene is TRBV12-3 or TRBV12-4, the J gene TRBJ1-2; 9 bases fit TRBD1. After removal of 4 bases from V and 6 bases from J, the junction contained 6 bases not matched to a gene. The CDR3 runs to 14 residues. In DNA form, the CDR3 reads TGTGCCAGCAGTTCGGGAGGGACAGGGCATGGCTACACCTTC. This sequence encodes CASSSGGTGHGYTF.

This chain links TRBV9 with TRBJ1-2; no reliable D call. CDR1 and CDR2 from the germline V gene are SGDLS and YYNGEE. The V and J ends lost 3 bases and 4 bases respectively, with 16 bases between them. CDR3 length: 15 amino acids. CDR3 bases: TGTGCCAGCAGCGGCCCAGAATCTCTACCCTATGGCTACACCTTC. This codes for CASSGPESLPYGYTF.

This clonotype came up many times. This chain uses TRBV20-1 with TRBJ1-2; D unclear. Between the trimmed V and J ends, which lost 5 bases and 4 bases, there was a span of 17 bases. CDR1 and CDR2 from the germline V gene are DFQATT and SNEGSKA (reference sequence). This CDR3 has 14 amino acids. The CDR3 nucleotides are TGCAGTGCTCGGGGATCAGAATTATCCTATGGCTACACCTTC. Protein: CSARGSELSYGYTF.

This clonotype was seen ten or more times. The chain couples TRBV6-1 to TRBJ1-2, with 9 bases identical to TRBD1. The trim removed 6 bases at V and 4 bases at J, leaving 9 bases unmatched. Germline V gives CDR1 MNHNS, CDR2 SASEGT. The CDR3 has 15 amino acids. This CDR3 is CASRSRDRALYGYTF. DNA of the CDR3: TGTGCCAGCAGATCCAGGGACAGGGCCCTCTATGGCTACACCTTC.

This clonotype was detected ten times or more. V and J are TRBV28 and TRBJ1-5; D call uncertain. This CDR3 is 15 amino acids long. The V end lost 3 bases, the J end lost 5 bases, and 14 bases lay between the germline ends. The germline V gene encodes CDR1 MDHEN and CDR2 SYDVKM. The CDR3 spells CASSFQAGRHQPQHF. In DNA form, the CDR3 reads TGTGCCAGCAGTTTCCAAGCAGGCCGGCATCAGCCCCAGCATTTT.

This clonotype was seen at least ten times. A read error is possible here, since a much larger clone lies one base away. The V and J genes are TRBV7-8 and TRBJ1-2, with D possibly being TRBD1 (5 bases). CDR1 is SGHVS, CDR2 FQNEAQ, per germline. Trimming took off 5 bases at V and 4 bases at J, with 20 bases between the two ends. The CDR3 covers 16 residues. The CDR3 spells CASSVGVREVGYGYTF. CDR3 nucleotide sequence: TGTGCCAGCAGCGTGGGGGTACGGGAGGTCGGCTATGGCTACACCTTC.

This clonotype was seen repeatedly, ten times or more. The chain couples TRBV12-3 or TRBV12-4 to TRBJ1-1, with a weak D call TRBD1 (5 bases). Trimming stripped 4 bases from V and 4 bases from J, with 13 bases between. The CDR3 totals 14 residues. The CDR3 DNA reads as TGTGCCAGCAGTTCTACGGGGCGACTCACTGAAGCTTTCTTT. Protein product: CASSSTGRLTEAFF.

The rearrangement uses TRBV7-8 and TRBJ1-5; D is unclear. This CDR3 has 13 residues. V lost 5 bases to trimming and J lost 0 bases, with 5 bases between them. Germline V gene lookup returns CDR1 SGHVS and CDR2 FQNEAQ. The CDR3 loop reads CASSQHSNQPQHF. CDR3 DNA sequence: TGTGCCAGCAGCCAGCATAGCAATCAGCCCCAGCATTTT.

This clonotype was seen ten or more times. The chain joins TRBV6-1 to TRBJ2-2, with 11 positions matching TRBD2. Looked up from germline, CDR1 is MNHNS and CDR2 is SASEGT. The CDR3 runs 16 residues. V trimming: 6 bases; J trimming: 4 bases; junction bases outside the gene matches: 7. CDR3 sequence (DNA): TGTGCCAGCAGGGATCTCGGACTAGCGGGCACCGGGGAGCTGTTTTTT. Translation gives CASRDLGLAGTGELFF.

The gene calls are TRBV9 and TRBJ1-5; D remains ambiguous. The length of the CDR3 is 14 residues. Germline V CDR1 and CDR2: SGDLS, YYNGEE. Trimming removed 0 bases at V and 6 bases at J, with 10 bases between. CDR3: CASSVGPDVQPQHF. For the CDR3, the DNA is TGTGCCAGCAGCGTAGGTCCGGATGTTCAGCCCCAGCATTTT.

A few counts support this clonotype. This may stem from a read error, because a much larger clone lies one nucleotide away. The chain recombines TRBV30 with TRBJ2-2, with D hard to call. The ends were cut back, 2 bases at V and 6 bases at J, with 16 bases in the middle. CDR1 and CDR2 (germline): GTSNPN, SVGIG (reference sequence). The CDR3 consists of 15 residues. CDR3 coding DNA: TGTGCCTGGAGTCCGCAGACACGTAACGCCGGGGAGCTGTTTTTT. It codes for CAWSPQTRNAGELFF.

This clonotype was observed many times. This chain joins TRBV5-1 and TRBJ2-6, with D possibly TRBD1 on 6 matching bases. Trimming shortened V by 4 bases and J by 4 bases, and 18 bases separated the two germline ends. CDR1 and CDR2 (germline): SGHRS, YFSETQ. There are 17 residues in the CDR3. The CDR3 is CASSPGQGTPGANVLTF. As DNA, the CDR3 is TGCGCCAGCAGCCCGGGGCAGGGGACCCCAGGGGCCAACGTCCTGACTTTC.

This clonotype appeared many times. The J gene is TRBJ2-2, the V gene TRBV12-5; 8 nucleotides line up with TRBD1. The trim removed 5 bases at V and 1 base at J, leaving 3 bases unmatched. CDR1 is LGHNT and CDR2 is FRNRAP in the germline V gene. CDR3 size: 15 residues. CDR3 sequence reads: CASGLRGLNTGELFF. CDR3 DNA: TGTGCTAGTGGTCTCAGGGGGCTGAACACCGGGGAGCTGTTTTTT.

The V call is TRBV19, the J call TRBJ1-1; no clear D gene. V gave up 5 bases and J gave up 1 base, with 14 bases separating them. There are 15 residues in the CDR3. Germline assignment: CDR1 LNHDA and CDR2 SQIVND (reference sequence). CDR3 in DNA: TGTGCCAGTAGTCTCCCTGACACCACGAACACTGAAGCTTTCTTT. Its translation: CASSLPDTTNTEAFF. Filled out from reference TRBV19 and TRBJ1-1, the complete variable domain reads DGGITQSPKYLFRKEGQNVTLSCEQNLNHDAMYWYRQDPGQGLRLIYYSQIVNDFQKGDIAEGYSVSREKKESFPLTVTSAQKNPTAFYLCASSLPDTTNTEAFFGQGTRLTVV.

This chain links TRBV18 with TRBJ2-7; perhaps TRBD2 as D (6 bases). Trimming removed 3 bases at V and 6 bases at J, with 15 bases between. Germline CDR1 reads KGHSH; CDR2 reads LQKENI. The CDR3 runs to 14 residues. This CDR3 is CASSPLGSEGEQYF. The CDR3, as DNA: TGTGCCAGCTCACCCCTTGGCTCGGAGGGCGAGCAGTACTTC.

This clonotype was seen a handful of times. This sequence joins TRBV11-1 and TRBJ2-2; TRBD1 matches at 10 bases. The V segment lost 2 bases and the J segment 5 bases; nucleotides outside the gene matches: 8. The germline gives CDR1 SGHAT, CDR2 FQDESV (reference sequence). This CDR3 has 17 amino acids. The CDR3 bases are TGTGCCAGCAGCTTACAAAATGGGGACAGGGGAACCGGGGAGCTGTTTTTT. This sequence encodes CASSLQNGDRGTGELFF.

Regarding this clonotype: This may arise from a read error, as a much more abundant clone is one base away. The chain uses TRBV10-3 and TRBJ2-5, with D maybe TRBD1 (6 bases). CDR1 is ENHRY and CDR2 is SYGVKD in the germline V gene. The CDR3 is made up of 15 amino acids. The CDR3 sequence is CAISAATGNQETKYF. The CDR3 DNA reads as TGTGCCATCAGCGCCGCAACAGGGAACCAAGAGACCAAGTACTTC.

This clonotype was seen repeatedly, ten times or more. This rearrangement joins TRBV5-1 to TRBJ1-1, with a tentative D call TRBD1 (5 bases). Per the germline V gene, CDR1 is SGHRS and CDR2 is YFSETQ. Trimming shortened V by 2 bases and J by 6 bases, and 14 bases separated the two germline ends. This CDR3 region has 14 residues. CDR3 in amino acids: CASSLGTLNPEAFF. CDR3 DNA: TGCGCCAGCAGCTTAGGGACTTTAAACCCTGAAGCTTTCTTT. Full variable domain (missing parts from reference TRBV5-1 and TRBJ1-1): KAGVTQTPRYLIKTRGQQVTLSCSPISGHRSVSWYQQTPGQGLQFLFEYFSETQRNKGNFPGRFSGRQFSNSRSEMNVSTLELGDSALYLCASSLGTLNPEAFFGQGTRLTVV.

The genes are TRBV7-2 and TRBJ2-7; D possibly matches TRBD1 or TRBD2 (5 bases each). CDR1 is SGHTA and CDR2 is FQGNSA in the germline V gene. This CDR3 spans 15 amino acids. The germline V and J ends were trimmed by 5 bases and 2 bases, with 16 bases remaining between them. This CDR3 is CASSPHTSGPYEQYF. The CDR3 coding sequence is TGTGCCAGCAGCCCCCATACGTCGGGACCCTACGAGCAGTACTTC.

In this sample, this clonotype turned up many times. The V gene is TRBV20-1, the J gene TRBJ2-4; TRBD2 matches at 10 bases. The germline gives CDR1 DFQATT, CDR2 SNEGSKA (reference sequence). Germline trimming cut 6 bases from V and 0 bases from J; bases unmatched to any gene: 8. The CDR3 is 16 amino acids. The CDR3 sequence: CSASILAGTAKNIQYF. The CDR3, as DNA: TGCAGTGCGTCGATACTAGCGGGAACAGCCAAAAACATTCAGTACTTC.

This clonotype was seen many times. This rearrangement joins TRBV15 to TRBJ1-1, with no clear D. The V end lost 1 base, the J end lost 4 bases, and 16 bases lay between the germline ends. The CDR3 is 16 amino acids. Germline V gene sequence: CDR1 LNHNV, CDR2 YYDKDF (reference sequence). CDR3 amino acids: CATSRVRQVGGTEAFF. The DNA of the CDR3 is TGTGCCACCAGCAGAGTCAGGCAGGTCGGTGGCACTGAAGCTTTCTTT.